The clone carrying this TCR beta chain was seen just once. This record comes from a study of OX40 agonist ivuxolimab in advanced cancers. On the study more broadly: Every patient in dose escalation had hepatocellular carcinoma, melanoma, renal cell or head and neck cancer.

CDR1 and CDR2 (germline): MGHRA, YSYEKL. V lost 0 bases, J lost 0 bases, and 5 bases lay in between. The CDR3 is 15 amino acids. Assay used: immunoSEQ multiplex PCR; TCRdb lists only in-frame clones, some missing. Among about 50,000 clones listed, approximately 91% were seen once. The genes are TRBV4-1 and TRBJ1-4; D gene uncertain. This sequence originates from an adult with an advanced solid tumor such as melanoma, head and neck, liver or kidney cancer. Material: CD4+ or CD8+ T cells sorted from blood, obtained in a trial of the OX40 agonist ivuxolimab. Here the CDR3 DNA reads TGCGCCAGCAGCCAAGATGCGGCAACTAATGAAAAACTGTTTTTT. Its translation: CASSQDAATNEKLFF.